This T cell receptor beta chain originates from a study of prognosis after radiotherapy for stage I lung cancer. The overall study: Not a single patient was given any concurrent therapy alongside stereotactic body radiotherapy, also referred to as SBRT. Findings of the study overall: The study found lower Shannon entropy after stereotactic body radiation therapy in patients who developed distant metastases.

CDR1 is LGHDT and CDR2 is YNNKEL in the germline V gene (reference sequence). Deletions cut 4 bases from V and 3 bases from J, with 18 bases between. This CDR3 comprises 16 residues. Amplicons of TCR beta CDR3 were generated from genomic DNA by two-round multiplex PCR. It was primers specific to each TRBV and TRBJ gene that first-round PCR used. A second round of PCR was carried out using universal primers. In TCRdb, the multiplex PCR reads were re-called with MiXCR into one record per CDR3 protein. The sample carries some 17,000 distinct CDR3 sequences, about 40% recorded once. This clonotype was observed many times. Its antigen is not identified.

The sequencing here drew on PBMCs, taken before or after stereotactic body radiation therapy (not recorded which). The receptor's source is a donor aged 50 or older with non-small cell lung cancer. The chain combines TRBV3-1 with TRBJ1-1; tentative D call: TRBD1 (5 bases). The DNA of the CDR3 is TGTGCCAGCAGCCGGTGGGAGGGAGGGGAGGACACTGAAGCTTTCTTT. Translation gives CASSRWEGGEDTEAFF.